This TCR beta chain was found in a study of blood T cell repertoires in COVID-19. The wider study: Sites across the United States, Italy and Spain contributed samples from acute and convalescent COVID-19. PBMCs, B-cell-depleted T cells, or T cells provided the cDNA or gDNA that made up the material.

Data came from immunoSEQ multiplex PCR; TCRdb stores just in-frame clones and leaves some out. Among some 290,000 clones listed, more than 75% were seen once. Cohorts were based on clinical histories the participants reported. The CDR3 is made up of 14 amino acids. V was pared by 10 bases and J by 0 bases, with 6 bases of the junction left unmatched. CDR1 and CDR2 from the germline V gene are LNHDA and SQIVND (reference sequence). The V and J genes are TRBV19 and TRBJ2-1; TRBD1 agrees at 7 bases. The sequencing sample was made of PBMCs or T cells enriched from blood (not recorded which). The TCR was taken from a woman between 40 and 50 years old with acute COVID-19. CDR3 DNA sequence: TGTGCCACAACCCGGGACAGCTCCTACAATGAGCAGTTCTTC. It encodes CATTRDSSYNEQFF.